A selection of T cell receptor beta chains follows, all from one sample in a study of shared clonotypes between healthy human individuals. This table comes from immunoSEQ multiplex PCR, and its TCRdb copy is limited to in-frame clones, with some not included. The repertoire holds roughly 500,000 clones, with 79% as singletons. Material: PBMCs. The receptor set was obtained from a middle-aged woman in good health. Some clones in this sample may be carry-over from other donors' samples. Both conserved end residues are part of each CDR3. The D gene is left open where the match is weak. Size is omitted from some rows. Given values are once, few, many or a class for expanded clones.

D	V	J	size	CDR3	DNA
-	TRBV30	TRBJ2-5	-	CAWRQEQETQYF	TGTGCCTGGAGACAAGAACAAGAGACCCAGTACTTC
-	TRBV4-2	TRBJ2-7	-	CASSQDWGEQYF	TGTGCCAGCAGCCAAGATTGGGGAGAGCAGTACTTC
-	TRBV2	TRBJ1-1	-	CASSFGGGTEAFF	TGTGCCAGCAGTTTCGGCGGCGGCACTGAAGCTTTCTTT
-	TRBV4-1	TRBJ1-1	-	CASSQVLTTEAFF	TGCGCCAGCAGCCAAGTGCTTACCACTGAAGCTTTCTTT
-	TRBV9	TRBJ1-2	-	CASSGRDPGLRGYTF	TGTGCCAGCAGCGGCCGGGACCCTGGCCTCCGGGGCTACACCTTC
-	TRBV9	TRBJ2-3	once	CASSPHRRTDTQYF	TGTGCCAGCAGCCCCCATCGGCGCACAGATACGCAGTATTTT
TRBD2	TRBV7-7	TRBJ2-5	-	CASSLEGLAEETQYF	TGTGCCAGCAGCTTAGAGGGACTAGCGGAAGAGACCCAGTACTTC
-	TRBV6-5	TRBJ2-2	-	CASISRPLGGELFF	TGTGCCAGCATCAGCCGTCCCTTGGGCGGGGAGCTGTTTTTT
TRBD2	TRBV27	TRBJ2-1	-	CASSLSGAGAYNEQFF	TGTGCCAGCAGTTTATCGGGAGCGGGGGCCTACAATGAGCAGTTCTTC
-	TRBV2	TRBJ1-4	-	CASSELDEANEKLFF	TGTGCCAGCAGTGAATTGGACGAGGCTAATGAAAAACTGTTTTTT
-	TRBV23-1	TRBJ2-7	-	CASSQYGAEVGAYEQYF	TGCGCCAGCAGTCAATATGGAGCGGAGGTGGGAGCCTACGAGCAGTACTTC
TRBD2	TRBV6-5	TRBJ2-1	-	CASSYIGLAAEQFF	TGTGCCAGCAGTTACATTGGGCTAGCGGCTGAGCAGTTCTTC
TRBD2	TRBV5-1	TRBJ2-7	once	CASSPRTSGYYEQYF	TGCGCCAGCAGCCCCCGGACTAGCGGGTACTACGAGCAGTACTTC
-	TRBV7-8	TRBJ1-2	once	CASSLEAFGGYTF	TGTGCCAGCAGCTTAGAGGCCTTCGGTGGCTACACCTTC
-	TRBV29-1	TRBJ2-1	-	CSVLRGDIDEQFF	TGCAGCGTCCTAAGGGGGGATATCGATGAGCAGTTCTTC
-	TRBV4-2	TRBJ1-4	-	CASSLDSNEKLFF	TGTGCCAGCAGCCTAGACAGTAATGAAAAACTGTTTTTT
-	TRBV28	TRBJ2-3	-	CASSFRGAISTDTQYF	TGTGCCAGCAGTTTTCGGGGGGCCATAAGCACAGATACGCAGTATTTT
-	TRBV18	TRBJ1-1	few	CASSPEGTEAFF	TGTGCCAGCTCCCCCGAGGGCACTGAAGCTTTCTTT
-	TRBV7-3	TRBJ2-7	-	CASSLDGHYEQYF	TGTGCCAGCAGCTTGGACGGGCATTACGAGCAGTACTTC
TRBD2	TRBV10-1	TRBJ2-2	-	CASSLTSRNTGELFF	TGCGCCAGCAGCCTGACTAGCAGGAACACCGGGGAGCTGTTTTTT
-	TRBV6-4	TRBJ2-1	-	CASSERGDLPGEQFF	TGTGCCAGCAGTGAGAGGGGGGACTTACCAGGTGAGCAGTTCTTC
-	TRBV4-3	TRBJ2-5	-	CASSQEVLGGETQYF	TGCGCCAGCAGCCAAGAGGTGTTGGGGGGAGAGACCCAGTACTTC
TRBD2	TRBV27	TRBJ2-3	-	CAEEREGGTDTQYF	TGTGCCGAGGAGCGGGAGGGTGGCACAGATACGCAGTATTTT
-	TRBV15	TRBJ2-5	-	CATSFGGAQETQYF	TGTGCCACCAGTTTTGGGGGAGCGCAAGAGACCCAGTACTTC
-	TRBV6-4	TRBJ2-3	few	CASSVLGGRTDTQYF	TGTGCCAGCAGTGTACTCGGGGGGCGCACAGATACGCAGTATTTT
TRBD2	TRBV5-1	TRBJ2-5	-	CASSLEHGTRWETQYF	TGCGCCAGCAGCTTGGAACATGGGACTAGGTGGGAGACCCAGTACTTC
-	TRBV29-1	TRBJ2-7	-	CSVEMGLGYEQYF	TGCAGCGTTGAAATGGGCTTGGGCTACGAGCAGTACTTC
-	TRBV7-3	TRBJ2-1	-	CASSLTSTEQFF	TGTGCCAGCAGCTTAACTTCGACTGAGCAGTTCTTC
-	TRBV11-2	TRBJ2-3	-	CASTPGRLSTDTQYF	TGTGCCAGCACCCCCGGACGATTGAGCACAGATACGCAGTATTTT
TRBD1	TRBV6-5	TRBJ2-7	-	CASSYSLQGAYEQYF	TGTGCCAGCAGTTACTCGCTACAGGGGGCCTACGAGCAGTACTTC
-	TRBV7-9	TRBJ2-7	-	CASSPGPDQEQYF	TGTGCCAGCAGCCCGGGCCCGGATCAAGAGCAGTACTTC
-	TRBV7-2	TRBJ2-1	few	CASTGVRGNEQFF	TGTGCCAGCACCGGTGTTAGGGGGAATGAGCAGTTCTTC
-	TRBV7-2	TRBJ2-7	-	CASSQGAAGAGYEQYF	TGTGCCAGCAGCCAAGGCGCAGCAGGGGCGGGGTACGAGCAGTACTTC
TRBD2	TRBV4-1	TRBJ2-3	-	CASSQEGGVFAQYF	TGCGCCAGCAGCCAAGAGGGGGGGGTGTTTGCGCAGTATTTT
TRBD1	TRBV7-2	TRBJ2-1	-	CASSLVIPGQGANEQFF	TGTGCCAGCAGCTTAGTGATTCCAGGACAGGGGGCTAATGAGCAGTTCTTC
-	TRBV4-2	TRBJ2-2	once	CASSQDVGGTSFTGELFF	TGTGCCAGCAGCCAAGACGTTGGGGGCACTAGCTTCACCGGGGAGCTGTTTTTT
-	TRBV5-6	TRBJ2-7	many	CASSSGTYEQYF	TGTGCCAGCAGCTCCGGGACATACGAGCAGTACTTC
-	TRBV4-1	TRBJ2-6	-	CASSRAVGNSGANVLTF	TGCGCCAGCAGCCGAGCCGTAGGGAACTCTGGGGCCAACGTCCTGACTTTC
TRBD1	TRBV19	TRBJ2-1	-	CASSRVRTGGNEQFF	TGTGCCAGTAGCCGAGTAAGGACAGGGGGCAATGAGCAGTTCTTC
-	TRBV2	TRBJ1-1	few	CASSEDVGEKGTEAFF	TGTGCCAGCAGTGAAGATGTGGGGGAGAAGGGCACTGAAGCTTTCTTT
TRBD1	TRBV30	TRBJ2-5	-	CAWSRGGSQETQYF	TGTGCCTGGAGTCGAGGGGGCTCACAAGAGACCCAGTACTTC
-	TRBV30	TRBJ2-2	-	CAWRVPFANTGELFF	TGTGCCTGGAGAGTCCCGTTCGCGAACACCGGGGAGCTGTTTTTT
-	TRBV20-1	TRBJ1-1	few	CSATYGTEAFF	TGCAGTGCCACGTACGGCACTGAAGCTTTCTTT
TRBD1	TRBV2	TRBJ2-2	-	CASSPTGGLTGELFF	TGTGCCAGCAGTCCCACAGGGGGGTTAACCGGGGAGCTGTTTTTT
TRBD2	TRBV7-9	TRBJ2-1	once	CASSPSGRVSNEQFF	TGTGCCAGCAGCCCAAGCGGGAGGGTCTCCAATGAGCAGTTCTTC
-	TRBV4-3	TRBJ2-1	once	CASSRNRAYNEQFF	TGCGCCAGCAGCCGCAACCGGGCCTACAATGAGCAGTTCTTC
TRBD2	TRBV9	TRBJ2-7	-	CASSPLGGRVHEQYF	TGTGCCAGCAGCCCACTGGGCGGGAGGGTACACGAGCAGTACTTC
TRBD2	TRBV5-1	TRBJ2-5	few	CASSTSGLAAQETQYF	TGCGCCAGCAGCACGTCGGGACTAGCGGCCCAAGAGACCCAGTACTTC
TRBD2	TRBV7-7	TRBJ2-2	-	CASSSGTSSNTGELFF	TGTGCTAGCAGCTCTGGGACTAGCTCGAACACCGGGGAGCTGTTTTTT
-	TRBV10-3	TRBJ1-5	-	CAISESILMDRYQPQHF	TGTGCCATCAGTGAGTCCATACTAATGGACAGATATCAGCCCCAGCATTTT
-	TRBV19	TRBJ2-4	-	CASSIVYSKNIQYF	TGTGCCAGTAGTATAGTTTACAGTAAAAACATTCAGTACTTC
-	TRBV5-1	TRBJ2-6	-	CASSLVFGQGLSGANVLTF	TGCGCCAGCAGCTTGGTTTTCGGGCAGGGCCTCTCTGGGGCCAACGTCCTGACTTTC
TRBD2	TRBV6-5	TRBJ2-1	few	CASTPGLAANEQFF	TGTGCCAGCACCCCGGGACTAGCGGCCAATGAGCAGTTCTTC
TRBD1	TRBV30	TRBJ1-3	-	CAWSTGQGYVNTIYF	TGTGCCTGGAGTACAGGACAGGGCTATGTGAACACCATATATTTT
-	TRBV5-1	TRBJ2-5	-	CASSLEGPQETQYF	TGCGCCAGCAGCTTGGAGGGGCCGCAAGAGACCCAGTACTTC
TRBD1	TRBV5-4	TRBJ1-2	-	CASSLDRDNYGYTF	TGTGCCAGCAGCCTGGACAGGGATAACTATGGCTACACCTTC
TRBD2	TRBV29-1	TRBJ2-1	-	CSVGTSGRNEQFF	TGCAGCGTCGGGACTAGCGGGAGGAATGAGCAGTTCTTC
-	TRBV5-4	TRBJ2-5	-	CASSLAGNKGTQYF	TGTGCCAGCAGCTTGGCCGGGAATAAGGGGACCCAGTACTTC